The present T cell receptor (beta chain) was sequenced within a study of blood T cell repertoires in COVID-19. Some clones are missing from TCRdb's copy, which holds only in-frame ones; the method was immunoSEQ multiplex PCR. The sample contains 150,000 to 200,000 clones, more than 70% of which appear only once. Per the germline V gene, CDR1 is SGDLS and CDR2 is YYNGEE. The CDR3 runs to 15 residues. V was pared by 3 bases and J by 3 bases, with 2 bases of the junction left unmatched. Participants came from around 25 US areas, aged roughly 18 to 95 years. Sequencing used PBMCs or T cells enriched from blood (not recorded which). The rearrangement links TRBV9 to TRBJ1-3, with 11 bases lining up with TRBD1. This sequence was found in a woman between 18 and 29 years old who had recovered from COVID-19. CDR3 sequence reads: CASSAGTGGGNTIYF. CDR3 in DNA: TGTGCCAGCAGCGCAGGGACAGGGGGTGGAAACACCATATATTTT.